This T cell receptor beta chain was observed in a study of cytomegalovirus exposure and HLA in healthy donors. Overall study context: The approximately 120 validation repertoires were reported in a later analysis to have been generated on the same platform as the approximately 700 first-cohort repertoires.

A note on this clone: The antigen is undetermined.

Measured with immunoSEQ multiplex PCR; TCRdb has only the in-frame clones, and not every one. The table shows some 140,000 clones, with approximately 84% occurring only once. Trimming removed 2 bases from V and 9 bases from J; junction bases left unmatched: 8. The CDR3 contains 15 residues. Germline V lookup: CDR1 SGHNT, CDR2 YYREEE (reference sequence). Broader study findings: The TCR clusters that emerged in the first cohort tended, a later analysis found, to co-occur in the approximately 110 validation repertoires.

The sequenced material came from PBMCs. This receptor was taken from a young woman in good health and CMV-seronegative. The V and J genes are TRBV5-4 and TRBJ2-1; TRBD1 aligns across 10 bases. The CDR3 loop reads CASSLTDRGRGEQFF. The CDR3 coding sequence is TGTGCCAGCAGCTTAACGGACAGGGGGAGGGGTGAGCAGTTCTTC.